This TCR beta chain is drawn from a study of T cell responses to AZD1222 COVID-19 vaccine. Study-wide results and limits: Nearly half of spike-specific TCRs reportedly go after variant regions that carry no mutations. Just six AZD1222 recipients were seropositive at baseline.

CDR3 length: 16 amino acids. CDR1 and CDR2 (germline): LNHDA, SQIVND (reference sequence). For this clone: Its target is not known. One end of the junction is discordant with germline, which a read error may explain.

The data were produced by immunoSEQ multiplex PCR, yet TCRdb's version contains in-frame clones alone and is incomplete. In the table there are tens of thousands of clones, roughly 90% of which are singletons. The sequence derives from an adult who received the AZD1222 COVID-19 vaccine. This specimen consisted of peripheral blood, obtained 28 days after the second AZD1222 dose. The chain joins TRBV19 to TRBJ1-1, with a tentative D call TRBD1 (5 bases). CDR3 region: CASSTTGRRSHTEAFF. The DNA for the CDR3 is TGTGCCAGTAGTACCACGGGACGGCGTTCCCACACCGAAGCTTTCTTT.